The 2 T cell receptor beta chains below come from one sample, sequenced in a study of shared clonotypes between healthy human individuals. Positively selected for CCR7, the CD45RO-negative cells used as naive CD8 cells excluded terminally differentiated effector memory CD45RA+ cells. Clones were read by immunoSEQ multiplex PCR, and TCRdb kept only the in-frame ones, dropping some. Of millions of clones listed, about 95% were seen once; the top ten hold 0.9% to 1.3%. The sequenced sample consisted of naive CD8+ T cells sorted from blood. Receptors originate from a man aged 18 to 29 in good health.

This sequence joins TRBV10-2 and TRBJ2-7, with 9 bases fitting TRBD1. Losses at the gene ends were 2 bases for V and 3 bases for J; bases not matched to a gene: 5. The V gene's germline CDR1 is WSHSY and CDR2 SAAADI. The CDR3 length is 15 residues. Here the CDR3 reads CASSEVTGGDYEQYF. In DNA form, the CDR3 reads TGCGCCAGCAGTGAGGTGACAGGGGGGGACTACGAGCAGTACTTC.

The chain has TRBV29-1 and TRBJ1-2; no definite D call. Germline V gene sequence: CDR1 SQVTM, CDR2 ANQGSEA. V was clipped by 3 bases and J by 4 bases, with 9 bases between them. This CDR3 is built from 12 residues. The CDR3 sequence is CSVDEDFYGYTF. DNA for the CDR3: TGCAGCGTTGATGAGGACTTCTATGGCTACACCTTC.